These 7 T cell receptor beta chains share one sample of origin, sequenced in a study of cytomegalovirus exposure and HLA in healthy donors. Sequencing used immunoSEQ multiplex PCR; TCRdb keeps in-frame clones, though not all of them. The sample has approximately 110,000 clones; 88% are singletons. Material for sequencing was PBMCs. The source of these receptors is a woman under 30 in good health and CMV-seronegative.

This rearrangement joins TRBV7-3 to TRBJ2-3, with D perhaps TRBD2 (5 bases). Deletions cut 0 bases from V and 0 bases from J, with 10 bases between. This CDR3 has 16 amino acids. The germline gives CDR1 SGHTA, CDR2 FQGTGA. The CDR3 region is CASSLTYRESTDTQYF. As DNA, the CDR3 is TGTGCCAGCAGCTTAACTTACCGGGAAAGCACAGATACGCAGTATTTT.

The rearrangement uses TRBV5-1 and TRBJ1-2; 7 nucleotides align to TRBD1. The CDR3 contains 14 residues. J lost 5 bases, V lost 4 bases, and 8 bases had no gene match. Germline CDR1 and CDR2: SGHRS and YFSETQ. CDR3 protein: CASSTGQTTYGYTF. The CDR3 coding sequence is TGCGCCAGCAGCACGGGACAGACTACTTATGGCTACACCTTC.

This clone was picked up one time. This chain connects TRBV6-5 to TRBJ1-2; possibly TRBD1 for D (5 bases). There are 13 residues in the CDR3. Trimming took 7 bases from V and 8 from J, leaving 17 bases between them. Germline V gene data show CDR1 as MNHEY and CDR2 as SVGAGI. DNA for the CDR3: TGTGCCAGCACTCCCCCGGGCGGGGACGGCTACACCTTC. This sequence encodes CASTPPGGDGYTF.

The CDR3 loop is CASSLRRSSSYEQYF. The CDR3, as DNA: TGTGCCAGCAGCTTGCGCAGGTCGAGCTCCTACGAGCAGTACTTC. The chain combines TRBV5-4 with TRBJ2-7; no definite D call. There are 15 residues in the CDR3. Germline V lookup: CDR1 SGHNT, CDR2 YYREEE (reference sequence). Trimming took 1 base from V and 0 from J, leaving 11 bases between them.

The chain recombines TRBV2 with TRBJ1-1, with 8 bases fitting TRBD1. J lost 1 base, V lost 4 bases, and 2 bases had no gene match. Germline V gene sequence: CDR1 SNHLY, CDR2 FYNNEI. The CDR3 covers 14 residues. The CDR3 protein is CASSVTGGNTEAFF. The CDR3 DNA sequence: TGTGCCAGCAGTGTAACAGGGGGGAACACTGAAGCTTTCTTT.

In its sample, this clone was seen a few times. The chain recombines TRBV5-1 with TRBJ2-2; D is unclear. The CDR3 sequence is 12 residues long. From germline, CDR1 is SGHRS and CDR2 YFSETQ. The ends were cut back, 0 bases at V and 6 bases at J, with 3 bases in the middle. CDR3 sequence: CASSLVSGELFF. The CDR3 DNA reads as TGCGCCAGCAGCTTGGTATCCGGGGAGCTGTTTTTT.

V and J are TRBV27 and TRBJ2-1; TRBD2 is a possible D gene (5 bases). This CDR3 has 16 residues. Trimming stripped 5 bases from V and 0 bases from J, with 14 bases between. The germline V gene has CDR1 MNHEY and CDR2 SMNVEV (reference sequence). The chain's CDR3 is CASSILRGNSYNEQFF. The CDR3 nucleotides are TGTGCCAGCAGTATACTCCGGGGTAACTCCTACAATGAGCAGTTCTTC.